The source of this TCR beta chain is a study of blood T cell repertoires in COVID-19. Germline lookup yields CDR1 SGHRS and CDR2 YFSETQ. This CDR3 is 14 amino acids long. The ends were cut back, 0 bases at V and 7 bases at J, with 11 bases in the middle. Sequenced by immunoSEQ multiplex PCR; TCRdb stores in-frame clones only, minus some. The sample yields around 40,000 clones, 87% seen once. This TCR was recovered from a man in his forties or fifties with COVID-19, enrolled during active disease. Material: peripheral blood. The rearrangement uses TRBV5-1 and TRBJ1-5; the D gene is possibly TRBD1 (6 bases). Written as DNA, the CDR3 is TGCGCCAGCAGCTTGGGAGAGGGGGAGCAGCCCCAGCATTTT. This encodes CASSLGEGEQPQHF. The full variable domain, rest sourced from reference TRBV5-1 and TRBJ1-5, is KAGVTQTPRYLIKTRGQQVTLSCSPISGHRSVSWYQQTPGQGLQFLFEYFSETQRNKGNFPGRFSGRQFSNSRSEMNVSTLELGDSALYLCASSLGEGEQPQHFGDGTRLSIL.